The 13 T cell receptor beta chains presented below share a single source sample, sequenced in a study of T cell responses to AZD1222 COVID-19 vaccine. The data were produced by immunoSEQ multiplex PCR, yet TCRdb's version contains in-frame clones alone and is incomplete. This table holds about 110,000 clones, over 80% found once. Sequences were derived from peripheral blood, sampled on day 0 of AZD1222 vaccination. The receptors here all came from an adult in good health.

This clone appeared once. This chain links TRBV6-5 with TRBJ1-2, with 8 positions matching TRBD1. Germline V CDR1 and CDR2: MNHEY, SVGAGI. The CDR3 runs to 15 residues. After removal of 4 bases from V and 0 bases from J, the junction contained 4 bases not matched to a gene. The CDR3 protein is CASSSTDRANYGYTF. CDR3 nucleotides: TGTGCCAGCAGTTCTACGGACAGGGCTAACTATGGCTACACCTTC.

The chain recombines TRBV5-4 with TRBJ1-5; 10 bases match TRBD1. The CDR3 runs 16 residues. The V segment lost 0 bases and the J segment 2 bases; nucleotides outside the gene matches: 2. The germline gives CDR1 SGHNT, CDR2 YYREEE (reference sequence). This chain's CDR3 is CASSLGGTGGNQPQHF. CDR3 nucleotide sequence: TGTGCCAGCAGCTTGGGGGGGACAGGGGGCAATCAGCCCCAGCATTTT. The full variable domain, with the rest looked up from reference TRBV5-4 and TRBJ1-5, is ETGVTQSPTHLIKTRGQQVTLRCSSQSGHNTVSWYQQALGQGPQFIFQYYREEENGRGNFPPRFSGLQFPNYSSELNVNALELDDSALYLCASSLGGTGGNQPQHFGDGTRLSIL.

This sequence joins TRBV25-1 and TRBJ2-2, with D perhaps matching TRBD1 (5 bases). The CDR3 totals 15 residues. Deletions cut 1 base from V and 7 bases from J, with 13 bases between. Germline V gene lookup returns CDR1 MGHDK and CDR2 SYGVNS. CDR3 DNA: TGTGCCAGCAGTGAATCCTCAGGGAATGTCGGGGAGCTGTTTTTT. It specifies CASSESSGNVGELFF.

The J gene is TRBJ1-2, the V gene TRBV11-2; D unclear. The V and J ends lost 5 bases and 5 bases respectively, with 15 bases between them. CDR3 length equals 14 residues. The germline gives CDR1 SGHAT, CDR2 FQNNGV. This CDR3 reads CASSGIVGTYGYTF. The DNA of the CDR3 is TGTGCCAGCAGCGGGATAGTGGGAACTTATGGCTACACCTTC.

The chain has TRBV6-5 and TRBJ1-1; 7 nucleotides match TRBD1. Germline-derived CDR1 and CDR2 are MNHEY and SVGAGI. The CDR3 has 15 amino acids. V was clipped by 6 bases and J by 4 bases; unmatched bases: 11. CDR3 region: CASRAQGRVSTEAFF. The CDR3, as DNA: TGTGCCAGCAGGGCACAGGGGAGGGTTTCCACTGAAGCTTTCTTT.

This clone was seen once. The genes are TRBV2 and TRBJ1-5, with TRBD1 matching over 8 bases. V shed 7 bases and J 2 bases; nucleotides not matched to a gene: 10. The CDR3 is made up of 16 amino acids. CDR1 is SNHLY and CDR2 is FYNNEI in the germline V gene. The CDR3, as DNA: TGTGCCAGCACCGGGACAGGAGGGAGAGGCAATCAGCCCCAGCATTTT. Its protein product is CASTGTGGRGNQPQHF.

V and J are TRBV5-1 and TRBJ2-1; D is uncertain. The germline V and J ends were trimmed by 2 bases and 5 bases, with 2 bases remaining between them. From germline, CDR1 is SGHRS and CDR2 YFSETQ. This CDR3 is 11 amino acids long. CDR3 bases: TGCGCCAGCAGCTTAGACAATGAGCAGTTCTTC. Encoded protein: CASSLDNEQFF.

In this sample, this clone turned up once. This sequence joins TRBV7-2 and TRBJ1-5; 11 bases agree with TRBD1. Germline CDR1 reads SGHTA; CDR2 reads FQGNSA. The CDR3 is 15 amino acids. V gave up 4 bases and J gave up 6 bases; unmatched junction bases: 5. The CDR3 reads CASSSGTGGTQPQHF. In nucleotides, the CDR3 is TGTGCCAGCAGCTCTGGGACAGGGGGAACTCAGCCCCAGCATTTT.

The gene calls are TRBV11-1 and TRBJ2-1; a weak D match, TRBD1 (6 bases). CDR1 SGHAT and CDR2 FQDESV come from the germline V gene (reference sequence). The CDR3 length is 13 residues. Trimming took off 5 bases at V and 7 bases at J, with 12 bases between the two ends. The DNA of the CDR3 is TGTGCCAGCAGCCAGGGGCTTTTGAATGAGCAGTTCTTC. Its protein is CASSQGLLNEQFF.

The rearrangement joins TRBV6-4 to TRBJ1-4; TRBD1 matches at 9 bases. Trimming cost V 0 bases and J 9 bases; bases outside gene matches: 5. The CDR3 spans 15 residues. The germline CDR1 and CDR2 sequences are MRHNA and SNTAGT. DNA of the CDR3: TGTGCCAGCAGTGACTCGATATACAGGGGGCAAAAACTGTTTTTT. Protein: CASSDSIYRGQKLFF.

The rearrangement uses TRBV2 and TRBJ1-2, with TRBD1 as a possible D gene (5 bases). The length of the CDR3 is 13 residues. The V end lost 7 bases, the J end lost 4 bases, and 13 bases lay between the germline ends. The germline V gene encodes CDR1 SNHLY and CDR2 FYNNEI. CDR3 region: CASTPDMIYGYTF. The CDR3 DNA is TGTGCCAGCACCCCGGACATGATCTATGGCTACACCTTC.

CDR3 sequence: CASSQDLGPYQPQHF. The CDR3 region has the DNA TGCGCCAGCAGCCAAGATTTGGGACCTTATCAGCCCCAGCATTTT. The V call is TRBV4-3, the J call TRBJ1-5; D may be TRBD1 (5 bases). Germline lookup yields CDR1 LGHNA and CDR2 YSLEER. V lost 0 bases to trimming and J lost 5 bases, with 11 bases between them. The CDR3 spans 15 residues.

DNA for the CDR3: TGTGCCAGCAGCTTAGAAGCGGTTCTCGGAGCTTTCTTT. It yields the protein CASSLEAVLGAFF. The chain recombines TRBV7-9 with TRBJ1-1; no reliable D call. The CDR3 sequence is 13 residues long. V was trimmed by 1 base and J by 10 bases, leaving 13 bases between them. CDR1 SEHNR and CDR2 FQNEAQ come from the germline V gene (reference sequence). The variable domain in full, completed from reference TRBV7-9 and TRBJ1-1, reads DTGVSQNPRHKITKRGQNVTFRCDPISEHNRLYWYRQTLGQGPEFLTYFQNEAQLEKSRLLSDRFSAERPKGSFSTLEIQRTEQGDSAMYLCASSLEAVLGAFFGQGTRLTVV.